Sequencing of this TCR beta chain was carried out in a study of cytomegalovirus exposure and HLA in healthy donors. Only a few counts were recorded for this clone. The same CDR3 arises from other DNA sequences in this sample as well. PCR amplification relied on 60 Vbeta primers (plus 13 Jbeta primers). Profiled with immunoSEQ multiplex PCR; TCRdb holds only in-frame clones, not every one. The table has hundreds of thousands of clones, over 65% seen once. Deletions cut 5 bases from V and 4 bases from J, with 12 bases between. CDR3 length: 13 amino acids. Germline CDR1 is MDHEN and CDR2 is SYDVKM. The chain recombines TRBV28 with TRBJ2-7; D is perhaps TRBD2 (5 bases). The TCR comes from a man between 18 and 35 years old in good health and CMV-seronegative. Sequencing was carried out using PBMCs. This CDR3 reads CASSPSGQYEQYF. As DNA, the CDR3 is TGTGCCAGCAGTCCCAGCGGCCAATACGAGCAGTACTTC. Filled out from reference TRBV28 and TRBJ2-7, the complete variable domain reads DVKVTQSSRYLVKRTGEKVFLECVQDMDHENMFWYRQDPGLGLRLIYFSYDVKMKEKGDIPEGYSVSREKKERFSLILESASTNQTSMYLCASSPSGQYEQYFGPGTRLTVT.